The T cell receptor beta chain under discussion was sequenced for a study of cytomegalovirus exposure and HLA in healthy donors. Looking at the study overall: The same platform as the approximately 640 first-cohort repertoires was used for the 130 or so validation repertoires, a later analysis reported. Findings of the study overall: Many donors shared some public TCRs, even though most TCR sequences were rare. In a later analysis, first-cohort TCR clusters were found to tend to co-occur in the 130 or so validation repertoires.

Separation from the roughly 670-subject first cohort characterized the approximately 120-subject validation cohort, to which the donors belonged. TCRdb keeps only in-frame clones here, not all; method: immunoSEQ multiplex PCR. The sample yields some 170,000 clones, approximately 89% seen once. Germline trimming cut 1 base from V and 2 bases from J; bases unmatched to any gene: 3. CDR1 and CDR2 from the germline V gene are SGHNT and YYREEE (reference sequence). The CDR3 sequence is 14 residues long. Regarding this clone: Its antigen is unidentified.

The material sequenced was PBMCs. This TCR came from a man between 18 and 35 years old in good health and CMV-seropositive. The V gene is TRBV5-4, the J gene TRBJ2-7; 7 nucleotides agree with TRBD1. The CDR3 spells CASSLRQGTYEQYF. In DNA form, the CDR3 reads TGTGCCAGCAGCTTGCGACAGGGCACCTACGAGCAGTACTTC.